These 29 T cell receptor beta chains were all obtained from the same sample, sequenced in a study of blood T cell repertoires in COVID-19. Method: immunoSEQ multiplex PCR; TCRdb's copy keeps in-frame clones and lacks some. Of about 97,000 clones listed, 87% were seen once; the top ten hold around 5%. What was sequenced was peripheral blood. The origin of the receptors is a woman in her 50s with COVID-19, enrolled during active disease.

The rearrangement joins TRBV6-5 to TRBJ1-6; the match to TRBD1 covers 8 bases. V was pared by 6 bases and J by 6 bases, with 7 bases of the junction left unmatched. CDR1 and CDR2 from the germline V gene are MNHEY and SVGAGI. The CDR3 is 15 residues long. CDR3 in amino acids: CASSLMDRANSPLHF. The CDR3 nucleotides read TGTGCCAGCAGCCTTATGGACAGGGCTAATTCACCCCTCCACTTT.

This chain links TRBV2 with TRBJ2-5; 8 bases agree with TRBD2. CDR3 length: 15 amino acids. Germline trimming cut 6 bases from V and 4 bases from J; bases unmatched to any gene: 10. The V gene's germline CDR1 is SNHLY and CDR2 FYNNEI. In nucleotides, the CDR3 is TGTGCCAGCAGAAGAAGTAGCGGGGAGGGAGAGACCCAGTACTTC. Amino acid sequence: CASRRSSGEGETQYF.

The V call is TRBV2, the J call TRBJ1-5; D remains ambiguous. In germline, CDR1 is SNHLY, CDR2 FYNNEI. Trimming pared 5 bases from V and 2 bases from J, leaving 10 bases between. The CDR3 covers 14 residues. The CDR3 spells CASSKEKGNQPQHF. Written as DNA, the CDR3 is TGTGCCAGCAGTAAGGAGAAGGGCAATCAGCCCCAGCATTTT.

V usage is TRBV7-6 and J usage is TRBJ2-7; 7 bases fit TRBD1. Trimming took 3 bases from V and 5 from J; bases not matched to a gene: 4. The CDR3 spans 13 residues. Germline lookup yields CDR1 SGHVS and CDR2 FNYEAQ. CDR3 sequence reads: CASSFRQGHEQYF. In DNA form, the CDR3 reads TGTGCCAGCAGCTTTCGACAGGGCCACGAGCAGTACTTC.

V and J are TRBV6-4 and TRBJ2-5, with 10 bases lining up with TRBD2. V lost 10 bases to trimming and J lost 4 bases; unmatched junction nucleotides: 12. In germline, CDR1 is MRHNA, CDR2 SNTAGT. CDR3 length: 15 amino acids. CDR3 residues: CATRSSGGARETQYF. The CDR3 bases are TGTGCCACCAGGTCGAGCGGGGGGGCCAGAGAGACCCAGTACTTC.

This clone is a singleton in its sample. The chain is built from TRBV18 and TRBJ1-5; 12 bases fit TRBD1. V trimming: 3 bases; J trimming: 7 bases; junction bases outside the gene matches: 4. The CDR3 sequence is 15 residues long. Germline lookup yields CDR1 KGHSH and CDR2 LQKENI. The DNA for the CDR3 is TGTGCCAGCTCACCGGGACAGGGGGCCGGACAGCCCCAGCATTTT. It codes for CASSPGQGAGQPQHF.

This chain links TRBV20-1 with TRBJ2-5, with D uncertain. Germline assignment: CDR1 DFQATT and CDR2 SNEGSKA (reference sequence). V was trimmed by 6 bases and J by 2 bases, leaving 4 bases between them. This CDR3 has 10 amino acids. For the CDR3, the DNA is TGCAGTGCCGGGCAAGAGACCCAGTACTTC. This gives the protein CSAGQETQYF.

The V and J genes are TRBV7-6 and TRBJ2-1, with 12 bases matching TRBD2. Germline loops: CDR1 SGHVS, CDR2 FNYEAQ. Unmatched junction bases numbered 6, after V lost 5 bases and J lost 1 base. This CDR3 comprises 17 residues. CDR3 protein: CASSPGTSGSSYNEQFF. The CDR3 DNA reads as TGTGCCAGCAGCCCGGGGACTAGCGGGTCGTCCTACAATGAGCAGTTCTTC.

This clone was recorded once. The chain links TRBV6-4 to TRBJ2-2; D is uncertain. Germline CDR1 is MRHNA and CDR2 is SNTAGT. The CDR3 length is 13 residues. Deletions cut 6 bases from V and 2 bases from J, with 7 bases between. This chain's CDR3 is CASSNTNTGELFF. The CDR3 coding sequence is TGTGCCAGCAGCAATACTAACACCGGGGAGCTGTTTTTT.

The rearrangement joins TRBV24-1 to TRBJ2-1; 15 bases line up with TRBD2. With V trimmed by 3 bases and J by 7 bases, 6 bases remained unmatched. There are 17 residues in the CDR3. Looked up from germline, CDR1 is KGHDR and CDR2 is SFDVKD. CDR3 in amino acids: CATSDVRTSGGGNEQFF. CDR3 coding DNA: TGTGCCACCAGTGATGTGCGGACTAGCGGGGGGGGGAATGAGCAGTTCTTC.

This clone was seen once. The chain employs TRBV2 and TRBJ1-2; 7 bases align to TRBD1. The germline CDR1 and CDR2 sequences are SNHLY and FYNNEI. V shed 5 bases, J shed 6 bases, and the junction held 6 bases outside the gene matches. This CDR3 region has 13 residues. The chain's CDR3 is CASSLGTAHGYTF. Here the CDR3 DNA reads TGTGCCAGCAGTCTTGGGACAGCCCATGGCTACACCTTC.

V and J are TRBV6-2 or TRBV6-3 and TRBJ1-5; weak D call: TRBD1 (6 bases). Trimming removed 5 bases at V and 8 bases at J, with 16 bases between. CDR3 length equals 14 residues. Looked up from germline, CDR1 is MNHEY and CDR2 is SVGEGT. In DNA, the CDR3 is TGTGCCAGCAGTCAACAGGGTAGATGGGAGCCCCAGCATTTT. This sequence encodes CASSQQGRWEPQHF.

The chain has TRBV5-4 and TRBJ2-5; TRBD1 matches at 10 bases. The germline V gene encodes CDR1 SGHNT and CDR2 YYREEE (reference sequence). This CDR3 comprises 16 residues. J was trimmed by 4 bases and V by 3 bases; bases with no gene match: 9. DNA of the CDR3: TGTGCCAGCAGCTCGGGGCCGGGACAGGGGACAGAGACCCAGTACTTC. Encoded protein: CASSSGPGQGTETQYF.

V is TRBV7-2 and J is TRBJ2-3, with a possible D match to TRBD1 (6 bases). V lost 5 bases and J lost 5, with 17 bases in between. The CDR3 consists of 15 residues. Looked up from germline, CDR1 is SGHTA and CDR2 is FQGNSA. CDR3 amino acids: CASSTGTLHRDTQYF. CDR3 bases: TGTGCCAGCAGCACAGGGACACTTCACAGAGATACGCAGTATTTT.

The rearrangement links TRBV10-3 to TRBJ2-7, with 7 bases matching TRBD2. The junction had 5 bases not matched to a gene; V was cut back by 7 bases and J by 2 bases. The CDR3 is 13 residues long. CDR1 and CDR2 (germline): ENHRY, SYGVKD. The CDR3 region is CAIMGEGTYEQYF. The CDR3, as DNA: TGTGCCATCATGGGGGAGGGTACCTACGAGCAGTACTTC.

The chain joins TRBV19 to TRBJ2-1; D not certain. The CDR3 consists of 12 residues. Germline loops: CDR1 LNHDA, CDR2 SQIVND (reference sequence). V was pared by 5 bases and J by 5 bases, with 7 bases between. The CDR3: CASSGRNNEQFF. As DNA, the CDR3 is TGTGCCAGTAGTGGGCGAAACAATGAGCAGTTCTTC.

The chain combines TRBV12-5 with TRBJ2-1; 8 bases agree with TRBD1. Per the germline V gene, CDR1 is LGHNT and CDR2 is FRNRAP. The CDR3 has 14 residues. J lost 2 bases, V lost 7 bases, and 4 bases had no gene match. CDR3 amino acids: CASVPTGAYNEQFF. In DNA, the CDR3 is TGTGCTAGTGTCCCGACAGGGGCCTACAATGAGCAGTTCTTC.

The V and J genes are TRBV18 and TRBJ2-5; D unclear. Trimming shortened V by 1 base and J by 2 bases, and 5 bases separated the two germline ends. From germline, CDR1 is KGHSH and CDR2 LQKENI. The CDR3 consists of 13 residues. The CDR3 DNA is TGTGCCAGCTCACCACACATGCAAGAGACCCAGTACTTC. It codes for CASSPHMQETQYF. Based on the CDR3 plus reference TRBV18 and TRBJ2-5, the full variable domain is NAGVMQNPRHLVRRRGQEARLRCSPMKGHSHVYWYRQLPEEGLKFMVYLQKENIIDESGMPKERFSAEFPKEGPSILRIQQVVRGDSAAYFCASSPHMQETQYFGPGTRLLVL.

This clone was detected once. V and J are TRBV12-3 or TRBV12-4 and TRBJ1-1; D unresolved. The V and J ends lost 3 bases and 3 bases respectively, with 8 bases between them. The CDR3 has 13 amino acids. CDR3 coding DNA: TGTGCCAGCAGTTTTTTTCCCGACACTGAAGCTTTCTTT. Translating gives CASSFFPDTEAFF.

The chain joins TRBV18 to TRBJ2-3; D uncertain. With 3 bases removed from V and 0 bases from J, the gap between germline ends came to 16 bases. Germline V gene sequence: CDR1 KGHSH, CDR2 LQKENI. CDR3 length equals 17 residues. Here the CDR3 DNA reads TGTGCCAGCTCACCCCCCATGTTACGCGAAAGCACAGATACGCAGTATTTT. Its translation: CASSPPMLRESTDTQYF.

V usage is TRBV28 and J usage is TRBJ2-7; the D gene is possibly TRBD1 (7 bases). This CDR3 contains 14 residues. Looked up from germline, CDR1 is MDHEN and CDR2 is SYDVKM. Trimming took 4 bases from V and 7 from J, leaving 17 bases between them. The CDR3 reads CASSWGTAGNEQYF. Here the CDR3 DNA reads TGTGCCAGCAGTTGGGGGACAGCGGGTAATGAGCAGTACTTC.

This chain uses TRBV3-1 (or the pseudogene TRBV3-2) with TRBJ2-1, with 9 positions matching TRBD2. V lost 0 bases to trimming and J lost 10 bases; unmatched junction nucleotides: 10. The CDR3 extends over 16 amino acids. Germline V gene sequence: CDR1 LGHDT, CDR2 YNNKEL (reference sequence). The CDR3 region has the DNA TGTGCCAGCAGCCAAGATCGCGGGGGGGCCAGTCGCGAGCAGTTCTTC. This encodes CASSQDRGGASREQFF.

This chain uses TRBV2 with TRBJ2-3; possibly TRBD2 for D (5 bases). Trimming cost V 2 bases and J 2 bases, with 17 bases left between them. Germline-derived CDR1 and CDR2 are SNHLY and FYNNEI. The CDR3 totals 17 residues. In DNA, the CDR3 is TGTGCCAGCAGTGAACCTGCGGACTTCGCCACCACAGATACGCAGTATTTT. It is translated as CASSEPADFATTDTQYF.

The V gene is TRBV20-1, the J gene TRBJ2-1, with a weak D call TRBD1 (5 bases). The CDR3 covers 13 residues. V was clipped by 3 bases and J by 6 bases, with 12 bases between them. Looked up from germline, CDR1 is DFQATT and CDR2 is SNEGSKA (reference sequence). The CDR3 DNA sequence: TGCAGTGCTAGTTTCGTGGGGCCCAATGAGCAGTTCTTC. The encoded protein is CSASFVGPNEQFF.

CDR3 in DNA: TGTGCCTGGAACTCTCAGGGGGCCGTTAATGAAAAACTGTTTTTT. It encodes CAWNSQGAVNEKLFF. The gene calls are TRBV30 and TRBJ1-4; TRBD1 agrees at 8 bases. The CDR3 is 15 residues long. The germline V gene has CDR1 GTSNPN and CDR2 SVGIG (reference sequence). The V and J ends lost 4 bases and 4 bases, in that order; junction bases with no gene match: 8.

The V call is TRBV5-1, the J call TRBJ2-3, with TRBD2 as a possible D gene (6 bases). Germline assignment: CDR1 SGHRS and CDR2 YFSETQ. The CDR3 has 15 amino acids. The V end was cut by 0 bases, the J end by 0 bases, with 8 bases between. This CDR3 is CASSLGGISTDTQYF. CDR3 nucleotides: TGCGCCAGCAGCTTGGGCGGGATCAGCACAGATACGCAGTATTTT.

The J gene is TRBJ2-3, the V gene TRBV4-2; possibly TRBD2 for D (6 bases). The CDR3 spans 17 residues. Germline CDR1 is LGHNA and CDR2 is YNFKEQ. V was clipped by 0 bases and J by 0 bases, with 13 bases between them. The CDR3 protein is CASSQDGGVTSTDTQYF. DNA of the CDR3: TGTGCCAGCAGCCAAGATGGCGGGGTCACTAGCACAGATACGCAGTATTTT.

The chain couples TRBV6-5 to TRBJ2-3; a weak D match, TRBD2 (5 bases). Trimming pared 7 bases from V and 3 bases from J, leaving 17 bases between. The CDR3 is 15 amino acids. Germline assignment: CDR1 MNHEY and CDR2 SVGAGI. The CDR3: CASTEGSGMTDTQYF. CDR3 nucleotide sequence: TGTGCCAGCACCGAAGGGTCGGGGATGACAGATACGCAGTATTTT.

This clone was picked up one time. The chain recombines TRBV7-8 with TRBJ2-5; TRBD2 matches at 8 bases. J was trimmed by 2 bases and V by 5 bases; bases with no gene match: 4. The germline CDR1 and CDR2 sequences are SGHVS and FQNEAQ. The CDR3 spans 14 residues. CDR3 bases: TGTGCCAGCAGCGTCGGGGGGGCTCAAGAGACCCAGTACTTC. Protein: CASSVGGAQETQYF. Using reference TRBV7-8 and TRBJ2-5 for the parts outside the CDR3, the full variable domain is GAGVSQSPRYKVAKRGQDVALRCDPISGHVSLFWYQQALGQGPEFLTYFQNEAQLDKSGLPSDRFFAERPEGSVSTLKIQRTQQEDSAVYLCASSVGGAQETQYFGPGTRLLVL.